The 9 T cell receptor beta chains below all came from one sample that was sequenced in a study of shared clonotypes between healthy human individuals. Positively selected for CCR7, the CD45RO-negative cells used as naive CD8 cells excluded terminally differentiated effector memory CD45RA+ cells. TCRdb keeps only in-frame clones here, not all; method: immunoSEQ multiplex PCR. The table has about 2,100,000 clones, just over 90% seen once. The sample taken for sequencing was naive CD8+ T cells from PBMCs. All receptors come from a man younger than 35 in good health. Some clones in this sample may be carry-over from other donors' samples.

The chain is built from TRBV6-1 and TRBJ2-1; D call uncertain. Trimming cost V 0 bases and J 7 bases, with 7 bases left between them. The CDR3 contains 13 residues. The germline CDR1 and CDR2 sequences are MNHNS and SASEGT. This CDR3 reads CASSEAGDNEQFF. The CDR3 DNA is TGTGCCAGCAGTGAAGCTGGGGATAATGAGCAGTTCTTC.

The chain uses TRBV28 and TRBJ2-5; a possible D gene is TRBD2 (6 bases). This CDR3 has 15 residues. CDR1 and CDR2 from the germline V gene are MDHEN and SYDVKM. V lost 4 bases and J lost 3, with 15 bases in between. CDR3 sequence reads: CASSSSSDPEETQYF. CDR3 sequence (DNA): TGTGCCAGCAGTTCATCTAGCGATCCTGAAGAGACCCAGTACTTC.

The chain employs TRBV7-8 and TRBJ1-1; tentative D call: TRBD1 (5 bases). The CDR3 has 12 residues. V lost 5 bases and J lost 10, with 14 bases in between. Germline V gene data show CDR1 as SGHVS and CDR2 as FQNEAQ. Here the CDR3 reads CASSPQVPVAFF. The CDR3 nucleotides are TGTGCCAGCAGCCCACAGGTCCCGGTAGCTTTCTTT. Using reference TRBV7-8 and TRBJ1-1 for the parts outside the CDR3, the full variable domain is GAGVSQSPRYKVAKRGQDVALRCDPISGHVSLFWYQQALGQGPEFLTYFQNEAQLDKSGLPSDRFFAERPEGSVSTLKIQRTQQEDSAVYLCASSPQVPVAFFGQGTRLTVV.

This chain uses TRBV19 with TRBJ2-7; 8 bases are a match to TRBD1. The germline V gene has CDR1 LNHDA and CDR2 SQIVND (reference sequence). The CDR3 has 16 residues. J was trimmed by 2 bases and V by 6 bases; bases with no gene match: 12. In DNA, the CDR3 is TGTGCCAGTAGCCCGAGGACAGGGCGAGCCCCCTACGAGCAGTACTTC. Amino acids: CASSPRTGRAPYEQYF.

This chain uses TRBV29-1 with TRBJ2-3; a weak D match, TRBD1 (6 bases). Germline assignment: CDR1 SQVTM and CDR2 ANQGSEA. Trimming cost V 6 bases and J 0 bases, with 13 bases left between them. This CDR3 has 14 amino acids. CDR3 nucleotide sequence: TGCAGCGTGTCCGGGACAACTAGCACAGATACGCAGTATTTT. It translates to CSVSGTTSTDTQYF.

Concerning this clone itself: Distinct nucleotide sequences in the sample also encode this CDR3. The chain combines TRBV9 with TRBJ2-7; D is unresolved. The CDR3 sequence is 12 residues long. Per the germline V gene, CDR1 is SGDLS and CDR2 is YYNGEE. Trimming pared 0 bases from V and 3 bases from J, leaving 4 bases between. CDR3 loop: CASSVGDYEQYF. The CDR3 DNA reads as TGTGCCAGCAGCGTAGGTGACTACGAGCAGTACTTC. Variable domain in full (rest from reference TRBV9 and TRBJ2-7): DSGVTQTPKHLITATGQRVTLRCSPRSGDLSVYWYQQSLDQGLQFLIQYYNGEERAKGNILERFSAQQFPDLHSELNLSSLELGDSALYFCASSVGDYEQYFGPGTRLTVT.

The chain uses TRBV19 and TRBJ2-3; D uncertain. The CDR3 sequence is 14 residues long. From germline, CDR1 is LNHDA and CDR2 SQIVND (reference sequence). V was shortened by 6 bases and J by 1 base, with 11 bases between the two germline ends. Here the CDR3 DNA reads TGTGCCAGTAGAAGGAGTAGAGGCACAGATACGCAGTATTTT. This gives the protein CASRRSRGTDTQYF.

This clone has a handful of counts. The CDR3 DNA sequence: TGTGCCGCCCACCAGGGGAGGGAAAACACTGAAGCTTTCTTT. It translates to CAAHQGRENTEAFF. The J gene is TRBJ1-1, the V gene TRBV28; weak D call: TRBD1 (6 bases). The CDR3 contains 14 residues. Trimming stripped 11 bases from V and 2 bases from J, with 18 bases between. Germline V gives CDR1 MDHEN, CDR2 SYDVKM.

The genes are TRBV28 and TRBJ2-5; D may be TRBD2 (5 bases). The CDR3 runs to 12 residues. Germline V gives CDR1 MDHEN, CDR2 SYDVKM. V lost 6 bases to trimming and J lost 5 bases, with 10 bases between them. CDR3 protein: CASRWSGETQYF. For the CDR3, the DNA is TGTGCCAGCAGGTGGTCGGGGGAGACCCAGTACTTC.